This entry lists 13 T cell receptor beta chains sequenced from one sample in a study of blood T cells in healthy people across ages. With a J-beta primer mix and a sample-barcoded 5' primer, a second PCR ran about 7 to 12 cycles. One entry per CDR3 protein, called by TCRdb with MiXCR from the 5' RACE reads. The table records 790,000 or so distinct CDR3 sequences, 46% of them present only once. Sequences were obtained from blood. The receptor set was obtained from a man older than 75 in good health.

In regard to this clonotype: It may be a read error: a sequence one base away is much more abundant. This chain connects TRBV7-2 to TRBJ2-1, with D tentatively TRBD1 (5 bases). This CDR3 is 15 amino acids long. V was trimmed by 1 base and J by 5 bases, leaving 12 bases between them. CDR1 is SGHTA and CDR2 is FQGNSA in the germline V gene. The CDR3 sequence: CASSLGQPPDNEQFF. The CDR3 nucleotides are TGTGCCAGCAGCTTAGGACAGCCCCCAGACAATGAGCAGTTCTTC.

The V and J genes are TRBV20-1 and TRBJ2-1, with D perhaps matching TRBD2 (7 bases). The CDR3 runs 17 residues. From germline, CDR1 is DFQATT and CDR2 SNEGSKA (reference sequence). The ends were cut back, 0 bases at V and 0 bases at J, with 15 bases in the middle. The CDR3 nucleotides read TGCAGTGCTAGAGAGTGGGGGGGCTCGAGCTCCTACAATGAGCAGTTCTTC. It encodes CSAREWGGSSSYNEQFF.

As concerns this clonotype: An end of the junction differs from the germline gene, which may be a read error. The chain carries TRBV12-3 or TRBV12-4 and TRBJ2-3; D is unclear. The length of the CDR3 is 12 residues. CDR3: CASRVRPDMQYF. The CDR3 region has the DNA TGTGCCAGCAGAGTGAGACCCGATATGCAGTATTTT.

The genes are TRBV20-1 and TRBJ2-5; 16 bases map to TRBD2. Germline V gene sequence: CDR1 DFQATT, CDR2 SNEGSKA (reference sequence). The CDR3 has 18 residues. V lost 0 bases, J lost 5 bases, and 9 bases stayed unmatched. CDR3 in amino acids: CSARDSGTSGRGVETQYF. The CDR3 DNA is TGCAGTGCTAGAGACTCCGGGACTAGCGGGAGGGGGGTGGAGACCCAGTACTTC.

This chain joins TRBV6-6 and TRBJ2-3; 11 nucleotides match TRBD2. The CDR3 covers 17 residues. Germline trimming cut 2 bases from V and 2 bases from J; bases unmatched to any gene: 6. Germline V gene sequence: CDR1 MNHNY, CDR2 SVGAGI (reference sequence). CDR3 region: CASSYGLAGGLTDTQYF. CDR3 coding DNA: TGTGCCAGCAGTTACGGTTTAGCGGGGGGGCTCACAGATACGCAGTATTTT.

This clonotype has at least ten counts. The rearrangement joins TRBV12-3 or TRBV12-4 to TRBJ2-1; the D gene is possibly TRBD2 (6 bases). The CDR3 length is 15 residues. Trimming pared 7 bases from V and 5 bases from J, leaving 18 bases between. Here the CDR3 DNA reads TGTGCCAGCAAACCTTGGGACTTGAGCCACAATGAGCAGTTCTTC. This translates into CASKPWDLSHNEQFF.

This clonotype was counted at least ten times. This rearrangement joins TRBV24-1 to TRBJ2-7; no clear D. The CDR3 totals 13 residues. Trimming removed 6 bases at V and 3 bases at J, with 11 bases between. Germline lookup yields CDR1 KGHDR and CDR2 SFDVKD. The CDR3 bases are TGTGCCACCAGTTCCAACAACGGCTACGAGCAGTACTTC. Translated: CATSSNNGYEQYF.

The chain carries TRBV10-1 and TRBJ2-5; 15 bases fit TRBD2. The closer fit of TRBJ2-7 to the DNA end suggests the J call may be wrong. Germline lookup yields CDR1 WNHNN and CDR2 SYGVQD (reference sequence). The CDR3 has 13 amino acids. The CDR3 DNA follows: TGCGCCAGCGGGACTAGCGGGAGGCACGAGCAGTACTTC. Residues: CASGTSGRHEQYF.

This clonotype was seen many times. The V call is TRBV12-3 or TRBV12-4, the J call TRBJ2-1, with D maybe TRBD2 (6 bases). The CDR3 is made up of 14 amino acids. The germline V and J ends were trimmed by 6 bases and 10 bases, with 19 bases remaining between them. The CDR3 protein is CASRLAGWEVEQFF. DNA for the CDR3: TGTGCCAGCAGGTTGGCGGGGTGGGAGGTGGAGCAGTTCTTC.

This clonotype has more than one count but fewer than ten. V is TRBV7-2 and J is TRBJ2-7; 9 positions agree with TRBD1. Germline loops: CDR1 SGHTA, CDR2 FQGNSA. Germline trimming cut 5 bases from V and 5 bases from J; bases unmatched to any gene: 19. The CDR3 totals 18 residues. DNA of the CDR3: TGTGCCAGCAGCAGCCGGGGAGGGCCGGGACAGGGCTTCCACGAGCAGTACTTC. Residues: CASSSRGGPGQGFHEQYF.

In this sample, this clonotype turned up a few times. The chain has TRBV20-1 and TRBJ2-2; 11 nucleotides match TRBD2. The CDR3 consists of 15 residues. The J segment lost 2 bases and the V segment lost 5 bases, leaving 4 bases of the junction unmatched. CDR1 and CDR2 from the germline V gene are DFQATT and SNEGSKA (reference sequence). CDR3 amino acids: CSAQGLADNTGELFF. CDR3 bases: TGCAGTGCTCAGGGACTAGCGGATAACACCGGGGAGCTGTTTTTT.

The V and J genes are TRBV6-1 and TRBJ2-7; a possible D gene is TRBD2 (5 bases). Germline loops: CDR1 MNHNS, CDR2 SASEGT. There are 13 residues in the CDR3. Trimming stripped 4 bases from V and 7 bases from J, with 14 bases between. This chain's CDR3 is CASSAIYTGEQYF. CDR3 DNA sequence: TGTGCCAGCAGTGCAATATACACGGGAGAGCAGTACTTC.

This clonotype has more than one count but fewer than ten. The chain links TRBV28 to TRBJ2-1; 12 bases are shared with TRBD2. The CDR3 loop spans 18 amino acids. With 7 bases clipped from V and 1 base from J, the junction kept 11 bases outside the gene matches. From germline, CDR1 is MDHEN and CDR2 SYDVKM. The CDR3 DNA reads TGTGCCAGCACCCTTCCCCGACTAGCGGGAGTTTCCTACAATGAGCAGTTCTTC. Translating gives CASTLPRLAGVSYNEQFF.